This entry is about one T cell receptor (beta chain). Here immunoSEQ multiplex PCR was the method, and the copy in TCRdb shows in-frame clones only, minus some. The data contain fewer than 200,000 clones, roughly 80% of them singletons. Those enrolled, adults aged about 18 to 89 years, came from about 24 US areas. Cohort 3 donors were reported recovered after two negative PCRs, clearance, or symptom resolution. With 7 bases removed from V and 3 bases from J, the gap between germline ends came to 7 bases. This CDR3 spans 12 amino acids. In germline, CDR1 is SGHNT, CDR2 YYREEE (reference sequence). This sample stems from a study of blood T cell repertoires in COVID-19. Turning to the study itself: The United States, Italy and Spain provided the acute and convalescent COVID-19 samples.

This clonotype was sampled from a woman aged 45-60 years who had recovered from COVID-19. The chain recombines TRBV5-4 with TRBJ2-2; TRBD1 might be the D (5 bases). Sequencing was done on a sample of PBMCs or T cells enriched from blood (not recorded which). The CDR3 protein is CASGRDTGELFF. CDR3 DNA: TGTGCCAGCGGCAGGGACACCGGGGAGCTGTTTTTT.